Below, 28 T cell receptor beta chains from the same sample are listed, as sequenced in a study of graft-versus-host responses after intestinal transplantation. Produced via immunoSEQ multiplex PCR; TCRdb's table is partial and in-frame only. The profile shows roughly 50,000 clones, about nine tenths of them singletons. These TCRs' antigens remain unknown. The sample in question was unstimulated CD4+ T cells sorted from spleen or lymph node cells, obtained before transplant. These receptors came from a human donor who was the organ donor for an intestinal transplant.

The V and J genes are TRBV20-1 and TRBJ2-7; no definite D call. The CDR3 has 10 amino acids. The V end lost 1 base, the J end lost 6 bases, and 4 bases lay between the germline ends. Germline V lookup: CDR1 DFQATT, CDR2 SNEGSKA (reference sequence). The CDR3 here is CSARGGEQYF. The CDR3 DNA reads TGCAGTGCTAGAGGGGGCGAGCAGTACTTC.

The chain is built from TRBV29-1 and TRBJ1-1; 7 bases are shared with TRBD1. Germline loops: CDR1 SQVTM, CDR2 ANQGSEA. The J segment lost 1 base and the V segment lost 4 bases, leaving 6 bases of the junction unmatched. This CDR3 has 14 amino acids. The CDR3 region is CSVGPRDRNTEAFF. The DNA for the CDR3 is TGCAGCGTTGGACCCCGGGACAGGAACACTGAAGCTTTCTTT.

The chain combines TRBV6-6 with TRBJ2-1; 10 bases are a match to TRBD2. The CDR3 sequence is 14 residues long. V was clipped by 6 bases and J by 4 bases; unmatched bases: 3. The germline V gene encodes CDR1 MNHNY and CDR2 SVGAGI (reference sequence). CDR3 region: CASRTSGTYNEQFF. The CDR3 bases are TGTGCCAGCAGAACTAGCGGGACTTACAATGAGCAGTTCTTC.

This chain links TRBV6-6 with TRBJ2-1; D is possibly TRBD1 (6 bases). The germline CDR1 and CDR2 sequences are MNHNY and SVGAGI (reference sequence). The CDR3 length is 16 residues. Trimming removed 2 bases at V and 0 bases at J, with 11 bases between. The CDR3: CASSYKHRVSYNEQFF. DNA of the CDR3: TGTGCCAGCAGTTACAAACACAGGGTCTCCTACAATGAGCAGTTCTTC.

The chain couples TRBV6-4 to TRBJ2-3; D ambiguous. Germline CDR1 reads MRHNA; CDR2 reads SNTAGT. The ends were cut back, 2 bases at V and 2 bases at J, with 5 bases in the middle. The CDR3 is 13 residues long. The CDR3 nucleotides read TGTGCCAGCAGTGACGGTCCCACAGATACGCAGTATTTT. Translating it yields CASSDGPTDTQYF.

The CDR3 is CASSQDPGPGTEAFF. The DNA for the CDR3 is TGCGCCAGCAGCCAAGATCCCGGGCCGGGCACTGAAGCTTTCTTT. This sequence joins TRBV4-3 and TRBJ1-1; no clear D. Germline loops: CDR1 LGHNA, CDR2 YSLEER. Between the trimmed V and J ends, which lost 0 bases and 4 bases, there was a span of 12 bases. This CDR3 has 15 residues.

The V gene is TRBV28, the J gene TRBJ1-5, with TRBD1 as a possible D gene (5 bases). The length of the CDR3 is 15 residues. The germline V gene encodes CDR1 MDHEN and CDR2 SYDVKM. Trimming shortened V by 3 bases and J by 0 bases, and 9 bases separated the two germline ends. For the CDR3, the DNA is TGTGCCAGCAGTTTCTACAGGAATAGCAATCAGCCCCAGCATTTT. Its translation is CASSFYRNSNQPQHF.

The chain joins TRBV10-2 to TRBJ2-2; 7 bases agree with TRBD1. This CDR3 comprises 15 residues. J lost 4 bases, V lost 7 bases, and 9 bases had no gene match. Germline loops: CDR1 WSHSY, CDR2 SAAADI. CDR3 loop: CASNPPGQRTGELFF. In DNA form, the CDR3 reads TGCGCCAGCAATCCTCCGGGACAGCGCACCGGGGAGCTGTTTTTT.

CDR3 sequence reads: CASSLGTYEQYF. The CDR3 coding sequence is TGTGCCAGCAGCTTAGGCACCTACGAGCAGTACTTC. This chain connects TRBV7-2 to TRBJ2-5; D is uncertain. The last part of the DNA fits TRBJ2-7 better; the J call may be wrong. The CDR3 spans 12 residues. Germline-derived CDR1 and CDR2 are SGHTA and FQGNSA.

This clone appeared a single time. The chain employs TRBV28 and TRBJ1-5, with D unclear. Germline V gives CDR1 MDHEN, CDR2 SYDVKM. Trimming shortened V by 2 bases and J by 5 bases, and 7 bases separated the two germline ends. The CDR3 spans 13 residues. The CDR3 here is CASSLGGHQPQHF. Here the CDR3 DNA reads TGTGCCAGCAGTTTAGGTGGCCATCAGCCCCAGCATTTT.

The genes are TRBV7-2 and TRBJ1-3; D is unresolved. CDR1 and CDR2 from the germline V gene are SGHTA and FQGNSA. This CDR3 is built from 14 residues. The V and J ends lost 5 bases and 4 bases respectively, with 12 bases between them. CDR3 loop: CASSPGATGNTIYF. The DNA of the CDR3 is TGTGCCAGCAGCCCGGGTGCCACCGGAAACACCATATATTTT.

CDR3 sequence reads: CASSGLAGEETQYF. The CDR3 DNA reads TGTGCCAGCAGCGGACTAGCGGGAGAAGAGACCCAGTACTTC. The chain recombines TRBV28 with TRBJ2-5, with 13 bases that match TRBD2. The CDR3 sequence is 14 residues long. With V trimmed by 6 bases and J by 3 bases, 1 base remained unmatched. Germline V gene sequence: CDR1 MDHEN, CDR2 SYDVKM.

CDR3 sequence reads: CASSQGIPNEQFF. CDR3 in DNA: TGTGCCAGCAGCCAGGGGATCCCCAATGAGCAGTTCTTC. This chain connects TRBV6-5 to TRBJ2-1; tentatively, D is TRBD1 (6 bases). CDR1 MNHEY and CDR2 SVGAGI come from the germline V gene. The CDR3 runs to 13 residues. Trimming removed 6 bases from V and 6 bases from J, with 12 bases in between.

The chain uses TRBV18 and TRBJ2-7; 12 bases are a match to TRBD2. Trimming took 6 bases from V and 3 from J; bases not matched to a gene: 9. Looked up from germline, CDR1 is KGHSH and CDR2 is LQKENI. This CDR3 contains 16 residues. CDR3 protein: CASSSPGLAGNYEQYF. In nucleotides, the CDR3 is TGTGCCAGCTCGTCGCCGGGACTAGCGGGCAACTACGAGCAGTACTTC.

This clone was detected only once. The V and J genes are TRBV28 and TRBJ1-2, with D maybe TRBD1 (5 bases). V was shortened by 4 bases and J by 4 bases, with 10 bases between the two germline ends. CDR1 and CDR2 from the germline V gene are MDHEN and SYDVKM. The CDR3 totals 13 residues. The CDR3 DNA sequence: TGTGCCAGCAGTTCTGCAGGGTCCTATGGCTACACCTTC. Its translation: CASSSAGSYGYTF.

The chain joins TRBV4-1 to TRBJ2-5; D remains ambiguous. Germline V gives CDR1 MGHRA, CDR2 YSYEKL. This CDR3 is 18 amino acids long. V lost 0 bases, J lost 1 base, and 18 bases lay in between. CDR3 sequence reads: CASSQDRSEPFPQETQYF. The DNA of the CDR3 is TGCGCCAGCAGCCAAGATCGGAGCGAACCCTTCCCCCAAGAGACCCAGTACTTC.

The chain recombines TRBV6-6 with TRBJ2-7; 10 bases map to TRBD1. Trimming cost V 6 bases and J 7 bases; bases outside gene matches: 9. This CDR3 spans 14 amino acids. Per germline, CDR1 MNHNY and CDR2 SVGAGI (reference sequence). The CDR3 spells CASSGGQGLGEQYF. The CDR3, as DNA: TGTGCCAGCAGCGGGGGACAGGGGTTAGGGGAGCAGTACTTC.

V is TRBV7-2 and J is TRBJ1-3; TRBD1 is a possible D gene (5 bases). V lost 0 bases and J 2 bases, leaving 8 bases between the germline ends. Germline V gene lookup returns CDR1 SGHTA and CDR2 FQGNSA. The CDR3 covers 15 residues. As DNA, the CDR3 is TGTGCCAGCAGCTTAGCTTGGGGGGCTGGAAACACCATATATTTT. It encodes CASSLAWGAGNTIYF.

This clone has just one count. The gene calls are TRBV10-3 and TRBJ2-3, with D possibly being TRBD1 (6 bases). Trimming stripped 5 bases from V and 3 bases from J, with 12 bases between. Germline V CDR1 and CDR2: ENHRY, SYGVKD. This CDR3 comprises 14 residues. CDR3 region: CAISFRQVTDTQYF. Written as DNA, the CDR3 is TGTGCCATCAGTTTCCGACAGGTAACAGATACGCAGTATTTT.

With respect to this clone: Sequence at one end of the junction differs from germline and may be a read error. The V call is TRBV9, the J call TRBJ2-6; tentative D call: TRBD2 (7 bases). From germline, CDR1 is SGDLS and CDR2 YYNGEE. The CDR3 length is 17 residues. CDR3 DNA sequence: TGTGCCCGCAGCGTATGGGGAGGGGGTCCTGGGGCCAACGTCCTGACTTTC. Its protein is CARSVWGGGPGANVLTF.

This clone was picked up a small number of times. This rearrangement joins TRBV19 to TRBJ2-6; D not certain. CDR1 LNHDA and CDR2 SQIVND come from the germline V gene (reference sequence). The CDR3 has 14 amino acids. V was cut by 2 bases and J by 0 bases, with 2 bases left in between. DNA for the CDR3: TGTGCCAGTAGTATACACTCTGGGGCCAACGTCCTGACTTTC. Amino acids: CASSIHSGANVLTF. Full variable domain (outside the CDR3, taken from reference TRBV19 and TRBJ2-6): DGGITQSPKYLFRKEGQNVTLSCEQNLNHDAMYWYRQDPGQGLRLIYYSQIVNDFQKGDIAEGYSVSREKKESFPLTVTSAQKNPTAFYLCASSIHSGANVLTFGAGSRLTVL.

Regarding this clone: Sequence at one end of the junction differs from germline and may be a read error. The CDR3 sequence is CASSLDLGDEQYF. Here the CDR3 DNA reads TGTGCCAGCAGCTTAGATTTAGGGGACGAACAGTACTTC. The chain couples TRBV11-2 to TRBJ2-7; TRBD1 or TRBD2 may be the D gene (5 bases each). The length of the CDR3 is 13 residues. The V gene's germline CDR1 is SGHAT and CDR2 FQNNGV.

CDR3 in amino acids: CASSRTRALTEAFF. CDR3 DNA: TGCGCCAGCAGTCGCACCAGGGCCCTAACTGAAGCTTTCTTT. The gene calls are TRBV4-3 and TRBJ1-1; a possible D gene is TRBD1 (5 bases). The CDR3 contains 14 residues. The V gene's germline CDR1 is LGHNA and CDR2 YSLEER. The ends were cut back, 6 bases at V and 5 bases at J, with 16 bases in the middle.

V is TRBV29-1 and J is TRBJ2-7, with a possible D match to TRBD2 (5 bases). Trimming took 1 base from V and 0 from J, leaving 25 bases between them. The CDR3 is 19 residues long. Germline-derived CDR1 and CDR2 are SQVTM and ANQGSEA. CDR3 region: CSVEVQLIMSFGSSYEQYF. The CDR3 bases are TGCAGCGTTGAAGTCCAATTAATTATGAGTTTTGGGAGCTCCTACGAGCAGTACTTC.

The chain links TRBV7-2 to TRBJ1-4, with TRBD1 matching over 10 bases. With V trimmed by 2 bases and J by 8 bases, 5 bases remained unmatched. The CDR3 consists of 15 residues. Germline CDR1 and CDR2: SGHTA and FQGNSA. The CDR3 DNA reads as TGTGCCAGCAGCTTAACCGGGACAGGGGACGAAAAACTGTTTTTT. It translates to CASSLTGTGDEKLFF.

The chain joins TRBV9 to TRBJ1-3; 7 bases are a match to TRBD1. After removal of 0 bases from V and 3 bases from J, the junction contained 0 bases not matched to a gene. Germline V lookup: CDR1 SGDLS, CDR2 YYNGEE. The CDR3 is 14 amino acids. CDR3 residues: CASSVGQGGNTIYF. The CDR3 DNA reads as TGTGCCAGCAGCGTAGGACAGGGTGGAAACACCATATATTTT.

This chain joins TRBV28 and TRBJ2-7; D is possibly TRBD2 (6 bases). CDR1 and CDR2 (germline): MDHEN, SYDVKM. V lost 6 bases and J 4 bases, leaving 22 bases between the germline ends. This CDR3 contains 16 residues. DNA for the CDR3: TGTGCCAGCAGCTCAGGGCTTCGGAGGGTGGGATACGAGCAGTACTTC. Translating it yields CASSSGLRRVGYEQYF.

The chain uses TRBV9 and TRBJ2-2, with TRBD2 matching 8 bases. This CDR3 spans 14 amino acids. The germline V gene has CDR1 SGDLS and CDR2 YYNGEE. V trimming: 0 bases; J trimming: 6 bases; junction bases outside the gene matches: 1. The CDR3 region has the DNA TGTGCCAGCAGCGTAGCGGGAGGGCCCGGGGAGCTGTTTTTT. Amino acids: CASSVAGGPGELFF. Based on the CDR3 plus reference TRBV9 and TRBJ2-2, the full variable domain is DSGVTQTPKHLITATGQRVTLRCSPRSGDLSVYWYQQSLDQGLQFLIQYYNGEERAKGNILERFSAQQFPDLHSELNLSSLELGDSALYFCASSVAGGPGELFFGEGSRLTVL.